This record covers a single T cell receptor (beta chain). The entry originates in a study of cytomegalovirus exposure and HLA in healthy donors. With 60 Vbeta and 13 Jbeta primers, the PCR was carried out. TCRdb's copy holds only in-frame clones and misses some; the assay was immunoSEQ multiplex PCR. The table lists about 50,000 clones. V was pared by 5 bases and J by 4 bases, with 11 bases of the junction left unmatched. Germline loops: CDR1 MNHEY, CDR2 SMNVEV (reference sequence). This CDR3 spans 16 amino acids. This TCR came from a man younger than 35 in good health and CMV-seropositive. The V and J genes are TRBV27 and TRBJ1-2, with 9 positions matching TRBD1. Sample: PBMCs. The CDR3, as DNA: TGTGCCAGCAGTCTCCTGACAGGGGGATCGAGCTATGGCTACACCTTC. It is translated as CASSLLTGGSSYGYTF.